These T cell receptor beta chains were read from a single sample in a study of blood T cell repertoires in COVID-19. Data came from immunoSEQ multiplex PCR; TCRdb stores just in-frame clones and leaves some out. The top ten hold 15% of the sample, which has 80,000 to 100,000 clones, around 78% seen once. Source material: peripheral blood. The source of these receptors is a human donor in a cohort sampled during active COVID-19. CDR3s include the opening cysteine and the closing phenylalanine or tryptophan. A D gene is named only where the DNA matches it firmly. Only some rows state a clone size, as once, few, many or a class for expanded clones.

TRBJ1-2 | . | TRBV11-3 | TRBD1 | TGTGCCAGCAGCTCCTACCAGGGGGGAGGCTACACCTTC | CASSSYQGGGYTF
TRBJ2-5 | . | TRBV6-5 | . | TGTGCCAGCAGTTACTCGAGGACTAAAGAGACCCAGTACTTC | CASSYSRTKETQYF
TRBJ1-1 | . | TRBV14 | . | TGTGCCAGCAGCCAAGTTGGGGGGGACACTGAAGCTTTCTTT | CASSQVGGDTEAFF
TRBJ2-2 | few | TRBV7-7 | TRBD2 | TGTGCCAGCAGCTTACCTGGACTAGCGGGACACCGGGGAGCTGTTTTT | CASSLPGLAGHRGAVF
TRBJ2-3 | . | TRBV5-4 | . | TGTGCCAGCAGCTTGGGCGCGGCAGATACGCAGTATTTT | CASSLGAADTQYF
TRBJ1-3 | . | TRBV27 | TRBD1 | TGTGCCAGCAGGAGAGGACAGGGCTGGAACACCATATATTTT | CASRRGQGWNTIYF
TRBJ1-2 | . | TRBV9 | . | TGTGCCAGCAGCGTAGGGGACAATGAAAGTGGCTACACCTTC | CASSVGDNESGYTF
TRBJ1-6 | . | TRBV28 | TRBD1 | TGTGCCAGCATAAGGGGGACAGGTTCACCCCTCCACTTT | CASIRGTGSPLHF
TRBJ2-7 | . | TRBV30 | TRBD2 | TGTGCCTGGAGGGCCCTAGCGGGCCCCTACGAGCAGTACTTC | CAWRALAGPYEQYF
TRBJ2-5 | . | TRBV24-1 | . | TGTGCCACCAGTGCAGGGCGGGGAGGTAGTCCGCAAGAGACCCAGTACTTC | CATSAGRGGSPQETQYF
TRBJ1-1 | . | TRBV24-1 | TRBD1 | TGTGCCACCGGTACAAAAGGGACAGGAGACATGAACACTGAAGCTTTCTTT | CATGTKGTGDMNTEAFF
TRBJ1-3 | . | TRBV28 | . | TGTGCCAGCAGAAGTGGGGCCGGCTCTGGAAACACCATATATTTT | CASRSGAGSGNTIYF
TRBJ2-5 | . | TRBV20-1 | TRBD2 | TGCAGCGGGGGGAGACAAGAGACCCAGTACTTC | CSGGRQETQYF
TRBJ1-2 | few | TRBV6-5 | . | TGTGCCAGCATACCGCGGACAGCTAACTATGGCTACACCTTC | CASIPRTANYGYTF
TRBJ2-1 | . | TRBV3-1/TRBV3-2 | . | TGTGCCAGCAGCCAAGAGGCAAAATCGTTCTTC | CASSQEAKSFF
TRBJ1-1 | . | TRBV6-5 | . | TGTGCCAGCAGGACTGGACACGGGGAAGCTTTCTTT | CASRTGHGEAFF
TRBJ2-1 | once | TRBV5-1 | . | TGCGCCAGCAGCGTCCACAGGATACCCGACAATGAGCAGTTCTTC | CASSVHRIPDNEQFF
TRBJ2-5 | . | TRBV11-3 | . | TGTGCCAGCAGCCCCGGGGGTCGAGAGACCCAGTACTTC | CASSPGGRETQYF
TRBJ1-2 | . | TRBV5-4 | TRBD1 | TGTGCCAGCAGCTCCACAGGGGTCTACACCTTC | CASSSTGVYTF
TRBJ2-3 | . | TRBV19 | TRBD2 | TGTGCCAGTACCCCCAGCGGGGGACCCACAGATACGCAGTATTTT | CASTPSGGPTDTQYF
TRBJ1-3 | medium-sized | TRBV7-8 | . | TGTGCCAGCAGCTCTTATGCGGGGTGGGGATCTGGAAACACCATATATTTT | CASSSYAGWGSGNTIYF
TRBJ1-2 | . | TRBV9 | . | TGTGCCAGCAGCGCGACAGATGGCTACACCTTC | CASSATDGYTF
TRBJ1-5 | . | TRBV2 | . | TGTGCCAGCGGACAGCTCGATCAGCCCCAGCATTTT | CASGQLDQPQHF
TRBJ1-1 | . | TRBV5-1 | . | TGCGCCAGCAGACAGGGTAGGACTGAAGCTTTCTTT | CASRQGRTEAFF
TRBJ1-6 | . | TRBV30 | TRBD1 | TGTGCCTGGAGTTTCGACAGGGGGCCTTCACCCCTCCACTTT | CAWSFDRGPSPLHF
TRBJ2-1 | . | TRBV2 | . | TGTGCCAGCAGTGAAAGCCTAGCCTCCTACAATGAGCAGTTCTTC | CASSESLASYNEQFF
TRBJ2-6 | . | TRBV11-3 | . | TGTGCCAGCAGCCCTAACGTTGCCGGGGCCAACGTCCTGACTTTC | CASSPNVAGANVLTF
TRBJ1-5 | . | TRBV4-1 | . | TGCGCCAGCAGCCAAAACGACGGGACACCTTATAGCAATCAGCCCCAGCATTTT | CASSQNDGTPYSNQPQHF
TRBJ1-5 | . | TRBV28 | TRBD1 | TGTGCCAGCAGTTTTCTGACAGGGTCTAGCAATCAGCCCCAGCATTTT | CASSFLTGSSNQPQHF
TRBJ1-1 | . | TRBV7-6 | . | TGTGCCAGCAGCTTAGTAACGGGTTCCCTCACTGAAGCTTTCTTT | CASSLVTGSLTEAFF
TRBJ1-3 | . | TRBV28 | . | TGTGCCAGCAGTTTATTGACAGTCTCTGGAAACACCATATATTTT | CASSLLTVSGNTIYF
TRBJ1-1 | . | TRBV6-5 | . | TGTGCCAGCAGTTACGAGGTCGGGACTGAAGCTTTCTTT | CASSYEVGTEAFF
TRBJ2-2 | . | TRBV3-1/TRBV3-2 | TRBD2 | TGTGCCAGCAGCCACAGACTAGCGGGATACACCGGGGAGCTGTTTTTT | CASSHRLAGYTGELFF
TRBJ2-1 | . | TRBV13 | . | TGTGCCAGCAGCTTAGTTCCGGGCTCCTACAATGAGCAGTTCTTC | CASSLVPGSYNEQFF
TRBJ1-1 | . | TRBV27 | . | TGTGCCAGCAGAGGGGGTTGGGGGAACACTGAAGCTTTCTTT | CASRGGWGNTEAFF
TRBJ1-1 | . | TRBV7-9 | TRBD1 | TGTGCCAGCAGCACTGACAGGGTTACTGAAGCTTTCTTT | CASSTDRVTEAFF
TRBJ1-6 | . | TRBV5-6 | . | TGTGCCAGCAGCTTGAGGACAACAGGCCAACTCCACTTT | CASSLRTTGQLHF
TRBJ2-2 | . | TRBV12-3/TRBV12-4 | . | TGTGCCAGCAGGGGCGACACCGGGGAGCTGTTTTTT | CASRGDTGELFF
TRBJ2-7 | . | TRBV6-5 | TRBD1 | TGTGCCAGCAGTCCCGGGACAGGAGTCTCCTACGAGCAGTACTTC | CASSPGTGVSYEQYF
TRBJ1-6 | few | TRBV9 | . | TGTGCCAGCAGAGGGGTGAATAATAATTCACCCCTCCACTTT | CASRGVNNNSPLHF
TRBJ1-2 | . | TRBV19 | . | TGTGCCAGTAGTCCTTCGGGGGTTAACTATGGCTACACCTTC | CASSPSGVNYGYTF
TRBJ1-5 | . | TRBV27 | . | TGTGCCAGCAGAGGACAGTACAATCAGCCCCAGCATTTT | CASRGQYNQPQHF
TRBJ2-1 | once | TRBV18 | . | TGTGCCAGCTCACCCACGGGGAACTACAATGAGCAGTTCTTC | CASSPTGNYNEQFF
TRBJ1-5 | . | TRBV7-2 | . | TGTGCCAGCAGCTTAGCGTCGACAGGCGGTCAGCCCCAGCATTTT | CASSLASTGGQPQHF
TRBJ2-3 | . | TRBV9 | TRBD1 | TGTGCCAGCAGCGTACGACAGGGCGAGAGCACAGATACGCAGTATTTT | CASSVRQGESTDTQYF
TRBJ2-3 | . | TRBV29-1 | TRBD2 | TGCAGCGTTGAAACTAGCGGGAGTATCTCAGATACGCAGTATTTT | CSVETSGSISDTQYF
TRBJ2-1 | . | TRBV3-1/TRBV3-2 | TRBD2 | TGTGCCAGAGGCCCTGGGGGGGTTGAGCAGTTCTTC | CARGPGGVEQFF
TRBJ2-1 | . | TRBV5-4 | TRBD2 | TGTGCCAGCAGCGATCCCGAGACTAGCGGGGGTTACAATGAGCAGTTCTTC | CASSDPETSGGYNEQFF
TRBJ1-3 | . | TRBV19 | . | TGTGCCACCTCCGCAGGGTTCTCTGGAAACACCATATATTTT | CATSAGFSGNTIYF
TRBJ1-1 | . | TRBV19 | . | TGTGCCAGTAGTACCCCGGGGGGTGTCCCGAACACTGAAGCTTTCTTT | CASSTPGGVPNTEAFF
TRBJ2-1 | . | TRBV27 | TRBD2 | TGTGCCAGCAGTTCCTATCTGACTAGCGGGAGAGAGATATATGAGCAGTTCTTC | CASSSYLTSGREIYEQFF
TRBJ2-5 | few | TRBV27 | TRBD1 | TGTGCCAGCAGTCCCGTACAGGGGGCAGTGGAGACCCAGTACTTC | CASSPVQGAVETQYF
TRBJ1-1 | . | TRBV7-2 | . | TGTGCCAGCAGCTTATGGGGCCAAGCTTTCTTT | CASSLWGQAFF
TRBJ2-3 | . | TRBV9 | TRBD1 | TGTGCCAGCAGCGAGAGGGGGGACAGGGCATTAGATACGCAGTATTTT | CASSERGDRALDTQYF
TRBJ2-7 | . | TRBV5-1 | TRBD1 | TGCGCCAGCAGCCCGGACAGGGCACTTACCTACGAGCAGTACTTC | CASSPDRALTYEQYF
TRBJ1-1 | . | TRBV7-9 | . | TGTGCCAGCAGCCCCCCTGGACAGCGAGGAGCTGAAGCTTTCTTT | CASSPPGQRGAEAFF
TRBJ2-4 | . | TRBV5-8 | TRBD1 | TGTGCCAGCAGCTTTAACAGGGGACCAAACATTCAGTACTTC | CASSFNRGPNIQYF
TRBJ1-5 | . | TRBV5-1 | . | TGCGCCAGCAGCTTGGATGTGGGGGGTCGGCAGCCCCAGCATTTT | CASSLDVGGRQPQHF
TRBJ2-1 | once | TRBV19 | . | TGTGCCAGTAGCCTCAGCGATGAGCAGTTCTTC | CASSLSDEQFF